This T cell receptor beta chain is from a study of blood T cell repertoires in COVID-19 (dated by TCRdb to about 2020). Background on the whole study: Samples covering the acute and convalescent phases of COVID-19 were provided by collaborators in the United States, Italy and Spain. The prospective study material was composed of cDNA or gDNA derived from T cells, B-cell-depleted T cells, or PBMCs. Subjects who had been exposed to COVID-19, were actively infected with it, or had recovered from it provided the deeply sampled blood TCRbeta repertoires that made up the dataset. The repertoires were released in a freely available public database meant as a resource for research on the immune response to SARS-CoV-2. The samples were drawn from two sources: the first 160 participants of the ongoing ImmuneRACE study, and some 1,300 subjects contributed by 6 global collaborators. A de-identified subject ID, COVID-19 status, age in years and sex were almost always included in the sample metadata. Where HLA class I and class II types were available, the types were taken from metadata supplied by the sample provider, not from assay-based typing.

About this clone itself: This receptor's antigen is unknown. No base qualities exist here, and no much larger clone lies one base off it.

Broad study findings and their caveats: Clinical and demographic metadata were provided uncurated, with the amount varying by source and participant.

The immunoSEQ Assay, a bias-controlled multiplex PCR, was used to amplify TCRbeta CDR3 regions from genomic DNA. The study's own analysis went as follows. Nucleated cell counts per sample were estimated from amplification of reference gene primers within the assay. To quantify the absolute abundance of each unique TCRbeta CDR3 rearrangement, sequence reads were collapsed and filtered. For each sample, productive Simpson clonality was calculated as the square root of Simpson's diversity index across productive rearrangements. This immuneACCESS table, as held by TCRdb, lists in-frame sequences with V and J called but not all clones. Of the missing ones, under half trace to an unresolved V gene in checked studies; the others have no known cause. D and trimming were read from the DNA, whereas the V and J calls and clone size are those reported in that table. Counted in this sample were about 290,000 clones; more than 80% of them appeared once. The ten largest make up approximately 3% of the sample.

Including the terminal cysteine and phenylalanine, the CDR3 comprises 14 residues. The only DNA kept is the CDR3, 42 bases in frame from the first base. Deletion took 2 bases off V and 5 bases off J, with a span of 12 bases between the germline ends. CDR1 and CDR2, looked up from the germline V gene, are KGHSH and LQKENI. Collaborating institutions collected whole blood in K2EDTA tubes following their own protocols. For TCRbeta analysis, collaborators shipped samples as frozen whole blood, isolated PBMCs, or DNA extracted from either of those sample types. What was sequenced was peripheral blood. This sequence uses TRBV18 and TRBJ1-1; perhaps TRBD1 is the D gene, with 6 bases matching. The source is a woman aged 25 to 39 with active or convalescent COVID-19. The CDR3 loop reads CASSPTQGLTEAFF. The nucleotide sequence reads as follows: TGTGCCAGCTCACCAACACAGGGCTTGACTGAAGCTTTCTTT.